A selection of T cell receptor beta chains follows, all from one sample in a study of PD-1 blockade in classical Hodgkin lymphoma. Libraries were prepared by immunoSEQ multiplex PCR; TCRdb keeps only in-frame clonotypes and omits some of them. Among around 60,000 clones, 87% were seen once, and the ten largest hold roughly 8%. The material was peripheral blood mononuclear cells (PBMCs), obtained before the fourth cycle of nivolumab. These receptors all stem from a human donor with classical Hodgkin lymphoma. The CDR3 runs from the conserved cysteine through the conserved F or W. D genes are given only for firm matches. Not all rows give a size; the values are once, few, many and, for expanded clones, a class.

d_call	v_call	j_call	clone_size	cdr3_nt	cdr3_aa
-	TRBV5-1	TRBJ1-2	-	TGCGCCAGCAGCTTGGAGGGTCGGGGTGGCTACACCTTC	CASSLEGRGGYTF
-	TRBV28	TRBJ1-1	-	TGTGCCAGCAGGTCTCCAGGGTTAGGTGAGACTGAAGCTTTCTTT	CASRSPGLGETEAFF
-	TRBV5-1	TRBJ2-1	-	TGCGCCAGCAGCTTAACGGATGAGCAGTTCTTC	CASSLTDEQFF
-	TRBV6-1	TRBJ1-2	-	TGTGCCAGCAGTGAAGGGACAGCTAACTATGGCTACACCTTC	CASSEGTANYGYTF
-	TRBV7-9	TRBJ1-1	-	TGTGCCAGCAGCCTTGTTAGTATGAACACTGAAGCTTTCTTT	CASSLVSMNTEAFF
TRBD1	TRBV5-1	TRBJ1-4	-	TGCGCCAGCAGCCAGGGACAGACCGGTAATGAAAAACTGTTTTTT	CASSQGQTGNEKLFF
TRBD1	TRBV7-9	TRBJ2-4	once	TGTGCCAGCAGCCACCGACAGGGGGCGAGTTCAGCCAAAAACATTCAGTACTTC	CASSHRQGASSAKNIQYF
TRBD1	TRBV7-2	TRBJ2-5	-	TGTGCCAGCAGCTTAATCTGGTCGGGACAGGGGACCGACCAAGAGACCCAGTACTTC	CASSLIWSGQGTDQETQYF
TRBD1	TRBV7-8	TRBJ1-3	-	TGTGCCAGCAGCTTAGTCCCCGGGACAGGGACGAACACCATATATTTT	CASSLVPGTGTNTIYF
-	TRBV5-1	TRBJ2-2	once	TGCGCCAGCAGCCCAGACGGGCTGAACACCGGGGAGCTGTTTTTT	CASSPDGLNTGELFF
-	TRBV5-1	TRBJ2-1	-	TGCGCCAGCAGCCTCGAGGGACTGATGTACAATGAGCAGTTCTTC	CASSLEGLMYNEQFF
TRBD1	TRBV27	TRBJ2-5	-	TGTGCCAGCAGGCCGACAGGGGTCGGCCAAGAGACCCAGTACTTC	CASRPTGVGQETQYF
-	TRBV6-5	TRBJ1-2	-	TGTGCCAGTGCAGGGTCTAACTATGGCTACACCTTC	CASAGSNYGYTF
-	TRBV6-4	TRBJ1-2	-	TGTGCCAGCAGTGACGATGGACCGGGGGGCTACACCTTC	CASSDDGPGGYTF
-	TRBV6-6	TRBJ2-6	once	TGTGCCAGCAGCACAGTGAACTCTGGGGCCAACGTCCTGACTTTC	CASSTVNSGANVLTF
-	TRBV5-1	TRBJ1-6	few	TGCGCCAGCAGCTTGGACCAATCACCCCTCCACTTT	CASSLDQSPLHF
TRBD1	TRBV10-2	TRBJ1-5	-	TGCGCCAGCAGTGATCCGGGACAGGGGATTCAGCCCCAGCATTTT	CASSDPGQGIQPQHF
-	TRBV23-1	TRBJ1-6	-	TGCGCCAGCAGCCCCCGGGTAGGGCTGTCACCCCTCCACTTT	CASSPRVGLSPLHF
-	TRBV27	TRBJ2-1	few	TGTGCCAGCAGTTGGACAGACACCTACAATGAGCAGTTCTTC	CASSWTDTYNEQFF
-	TRBV7-9	TRBJ1-4	-	TGTGCCAGCAGCTTAGACCCAGGCAGGGTTGAAAAACTGTTTTTT	CASSLDPGRVEKLFF
-	TRBV7-9	TRBJ1-5	-	TGTGCCAGCAGCTTAGGGGCATCGTACCCCCAGCATTTT	CASSLGASYPQHF
TRBD1	TRBV7-2	TRBJ1-1	-	TGTGCCAGCAGCCTGGGACAGGGGGCCGCTGAAGCTTTCTTT	CASSLGQGAAEAFF
TRBD1	TRBV6-1	TRBJ1-5	-	TGTGCCAGCGTGTGGACAGGGGGCCTTCAGCCCCAGCATTTT	CASVWTGGLQPQHF
TRBD1	TRBV7-2	TRBJ2-7	-	TGTGCCAGCAGCTTAGAAGGTCCGGGACAGAGACCCTACGAGCAGTACTTC	CASSLEGPGQRPYEQYF
-	TRBV27	TRBJ1-5	-	TGTGCCAGCAGTTTGTCTGGGCTTGATCAGCCCCAGCATTTT	CASSLSGLDQPQHF
TRBD1	TRBV6-6	TRBJ1-3	-	TGTGCCAGCACCTTAGGGGACAGGGAAAATAGAAACACCATATATTTT	CASTLGDRENRNTIYF
TRBD2	TRBV6-5	TRBJ2-1	-	TGTGCCAGCCAGGCGGGGGGGGGTCCCCACAATGAGCAGTTCTTC	CASQAGGGPHNEQFF
TRBD1	TRBV18	TRBJ2-3	-	TGTGCCAGCACGGGACAGGGCGCAGATACGCAGTATTTT	CASTGQGADTQYF
-	TRBV12-5	TRBJ1-2	once	TGTGCTAGTGGTTTGAACGAGGAGACGTTCTATGGCTACACCTTC	CASGLNEETFYGYTF
-	TRBV5-1	TRBJ1-1	-	TGCGCCAGCAGCTTTTTCGTCACAGATTCTATACCAAACACTGAAGCTTTCTTT	CASSFFVTDSIPNTEAFF
-	TRBV6-1	TRBJ1-5	-	TGTGCCAGCAGTGAATGGTTGCGGGGAGAAGGCAATCAGCCCCAGCATTTT	CASSEWLRGEGNQPQHF
TRBD1	TRBV7-2	TRBJ2-7	-	TGTGCCAGCAGCTTATTCCCCGGGACAGGGACGGACGAGCAGTACTTC	CASSLFPGTGTDEQYF
-	TRBV6-6	TRBJ1-6	-	TGTGCCAGCATAGGGGAAAACTCCTATAATTCACCCCTCCACTTT	CASIGENSYNSPLHF
-	TRBV12-5	TRBJ1-1	-	TGTGCTAGTGGTTTGGTACGGGTAACTGAAGCTTTCTTT	CASGLVRVTEAFF
-	TRBV10-2	TRBJ2-3	-	TGCGCCAGCAGTGAGTCAGGGAATTACAGATCGGGGGACGCCGATACGCAGTATTTT	CASSESGNYRSGDADTQYF
TRBD1	TRBV11-2	TRBJ2-5	-	TGTGCCAGCAGCTTACGTATAGGGACAGCAGGGGAGACCCAGTACTTC	CASSLRIGTAGETQYF
TRBD2	TRBV4-2	TRBJ2-5	-	TGTGCCAGCAGCCCTACAGCGGGTTCAGCGGGGTACCAAGAGACCCAGTACTTC	CASSPTAGSAGYQETQYF
TRBD1	TRBV6-5	TRBJ1-6	few	TGTGCCAGCAGTTATGCTAGGACAGGGAACTCACCCCTCCACTTT	CASSYARTGNSPLHF
-	TRBV28	TRBJ1-6	once	TGTGCCAGCAGTTTTCGGTGGGGTTCACCCCTCCACTTT	CASSFRWGSPLHF
TRBD1	TRBV7-2	TRBJ2-7	-	TGTGCCAGCAGCTTCAGGGGGGGACAGGGAAGGAACGAGCAGTACTTC	CASSFRGGQGRNEQYF
-	TRBV28	TRBJ2-1	few	TGTGCCAGCAGGCCCCCCGGGACGGCCCTGGCCAATGAGCAGTTCTTC	CASRPPGTALANEQFF
TRBD1	TRBV18	TRBJ1-1	-	TGTGCCAGCTCACCACTAAACAGGGGAGTGACTGAAGCTTTCTTT	CASSPLNRGVTEAFF
TRBD1	TRBV5-5	TRBJ1-4	-	TGTGCCAGCTGGCCGGCAGGGGGTGAGGAAAAACTGTTTTTT	CASWPAGGEEKLFF
-	TRBV10-2	TRBJ2-5	-	TGCGCCAGCAGTGCGGGGGAGAGGCCCCAGTACTTC	CASSAGERPQYF
-	TRBV6-6	TRBJ2-4	-	TGTGCCAGCAGTTATCGGGGTGGCAAAAACATTCAGTACTTC	CASSYRGGKNIQYF
-	TRBV9	TRBJ1-3	once	TGTGCCAGCAGCTCTAGGGGAGCTTATGGAAACACCATATATTTT	CASSSRGAYGNTIYF
TRBD1	TRBV5-1	TRBJ1-4	-	TGCGCCAGCAGCCCCGGGACAGGGGTTGAAAAACTGTTTTTT	CASSPGTGVEKLFF
-	TRBV9	TRBJ2-3	-	TGTGCCAGCAGCTTCGGACTAAGCACAGATACGCAGTATTTT	CASSFGLSTDTQYF
-	TRBV28	TRBJ1-4	-	TGTGCCAGCAGTTTAACCGCAACTAATGAAAAACTGTTTTTT	CASSLTATNEKLFF
-	TRBV14	TRBJ2-7	once	TGTGCCAGCAGCCAAAGGGGCCTAGGACAGTACTTC	CASSQRGLGQYF
-	TRBV5-1	TRBJ1-2	-	TGCGCCAGCAGCTCTACGGGAGGGCACTATGGCTACACCTTC	CASSSTGGHYGYTF
TRBD2	TRBV5-1	TRBJ2-1	-	TGCGCCAGCAGCTTGGAGCTAGCGGGGTCCTACAATGAGCAGTTCTTC	CASSLELAGSYNEQFF
-	TRBV5-1	TRBJ2-2	-	TGCGCCAGCAGCTTGGAAGGCTTTAACACCGGGGAGCTGTTTTTT	CASSLEGFNTGELFF
TRBD2	TRBV6-5	TRBJ2-3	-	TGTGCCAGCAGTTACGGCCTAGCGGACTTAGATACGCAGTATTTT	CASSYGLADLDTQYF
TRBD2	TRBV5-1	TRBJ2-1	-	TGCGCCAGCAGCTTGGCCCCCGGGACTAGTTATGAGCAGTTCTTC	CASSLAPGTSYEQFF